Following are 16 T cell receptor beta chains from one sample sequenced in a study of T cell repertoires in cytomegalovirus infection. MiXCR, run by TCRdb on the reads, gives a single entry per CDR3 protein. Of about 180,000 distinct CDR3 sequences listed, over 13% are singletons. Sequenced material: PBMCs. These receptors were obtained from a human donor in good health (CMV status not recorded). Some clones in this sample may be carry-over from other donors' samples.

This clonotype was seen a handful of times. This chain joins TRBV10-3 and TRBJ1-2, with D possibly being TRBD1 (5 bases). Between the trimmed V and J ends, which lost 3 bases and 0 bases, there was a span of 26 bases. CDR1 and CDR2 (germline): ENHRY, SYGVKD. The CDR3 is 20 residues long. CDR3 in DNA: TGTGCCATCAGTGAACCCGAGGCACTCCCATGGGGCAGCTCTAACTATGGCTACACCTTC. This translates into CAISEPEALPWGSSNYGYTF.

This clonotype has a count of ten or more. The chain uses TRBV18 and TRBJ1-6, with 7 nucleotides matching TRBD1. Germline CDR1 and CDR2: KGHSH and LQKENI. The CDR3 has 20 amino acids. V shed 3 bases and J 0 bases; nucleotides not matched to a gene: 14. In DNA form, the CDR3 reads TGTGCCAGCTCACCGCTAAGAGGACAGGAGGGAAGCTCCTATAATTCACCCCTCCACTTT. Its translation is CASSPLRGQEGSSYNSPLHF.

The chain has TRBV10-3 and TRBJ1-4, with TRBD1 matching 8 bases. The trim removed 8 bases at V and 2 bases at J, leaving 4 bases unmatched. This CDR3 contains 14 residues. The germline CDR1 and CDR2 sequences are ENHRY and SYGVKD. Here the CDR3 reads CAIGQGQTNEKLFF. The CDR3 region has the DNA TGTGCCATCGGACAGGGTCAGACTAATGAAAAACTGTTTTTT.

This clonotype was detected many times. The CDR3 sequence is CASSFATGGMETQYF. The CDR3, as DNA: TGTGCCAGCAGCTTCGCGACTGGGGGTATGGAGACCCAGTACTTC. J is TRBJ2-5 and V is TRBV7-9; either TRBD1 or TRBD2 may fit D (5 bases each). Trimming took off 3 bases at V and 5 bases at J, with 16 bases between the two ends. Germline lookup yields CDR1 SEHNR and CDR2 FQNEAQ (reference sequence). CDR3 length equals 15 residues.

In its sample, this clonotype was seen once. With a much larger clone just one base away, this may be a read error. This chain joins TRBV7-6 and TRBJ1-4; 7 nucleotides line up with TRBD1. There are 15 residues in the CDR3. Germline V gives CDR1 SGHVS, CDR2 FNYEAQ. V lost 4 bases and J lost 5; bases outside the gene matches: 7. CDR3 sequence: CASSSGGAENEKLFF. CDR3 in DNA: TGTGCCAGCAGCTCAGGGGGGGCTGAGAATGAAAAACTGTTTTTT.

The rearrangement links TRBV11-2 to TRBJ2-2, with a weak D call TRBD1 (5 bases). The germline gives CDR1 SGHAT, CDR2 FQNNGV. V was cut by 10 bases and J by 2 bases, with 14 bases left in between. The CDR3 sequence is 14 residues long. CDR3 nucleotides: TGTGCCACCTTTAGGGGCCGTAACACCGGGGAGCTGTTTTTT. It codes for CATFRGRNTGELFF.

This clonotype was seen many times. This chain connects TRBV7-2 to TRBJ1-4; no clear D. This CDR3 is built from 14 residues. Germline assignment: CDR1 SGHTA and CDR2 FQGNSA. Trimming removed 5 bases from V and 4 bases from J, with 11 bases in between. CDR3 DNA: TGTGCCAGCAGCCTTGAGAGAAGTAATGAAAAACTGTTTTTT. It translates to CASSLERSNEKLFF.

This clonotype was observed many times. The chain carries TRBV28 and TRBJ1-1; 11 nucleotides match TRBD1. The length of the CDR3 is 12 residues. The V gene's germline CDR1 is MDHEN and CDR2 SYDVKM. The CDR3 nucleotides read TGTGTCGGACAGGGGGCGAGCACTGAAGCTTTCTTT. Protein sequence: CVGQGASTEAFF.

This clonotype has just a few counts. One base away lies a much larger clone, so this may be a sequencing read error. The chain couples TRBV7-2 to TRBJ1-1; D uncertain. The CDR3 spans 13 residues. Germline-derived CDR1 and CDR2 are SGHTA and FQGNSA. CDR3 region: CANSFGGRTEAFF. CDR3 coding DNA: TGTGCCAACAGCTTCGGCGGAAGGACTGAAGCTTTCTTT.

To note about this clonotype: One end of the junction does not line up with germline, which may come from a read error. This chain joins TRBV7-3 and TRBJ2-7, with TRBD1 identical over 7 bases. The CDR3 loop spans 14 amino acids. Germline V gene sequence: CDR1 SGHTA, CDR2 FQGTGA. The CDR3 DNA reads TGTGCCGGCAGCTTATACAGGGGACCCTACGAGCAGCACTTC. Its protein is CAGSLYRGPYEQHF. The variable domain in full, completed from reference TRBV7-3 and TRBJ2-7, reads GAGVSQTPSNKVTEKGKYVELRCDPISGHTALYWYRQSLGQGPEFLIYFQGTGAADDSGLPNDRFFAVRPEGSVSTLKIQRTERGDSAVYLCAGSLYRGPYEQHFGPGTRLTVT.

The chain joins TRBV12-3 or TRBV12-4 to TRBJ1-2, with D unresolved. V lost 3 bases to trimming and J lost 4 bases, with 12 bases between them. The CDR3 covers 14 residues. CDR3 protein: CASSLGPGAYGYTF. CDR3 sequence (DNA): TGTGCCAGCAGTTTGGGCCCGGGAGCCTATGGCTACACCTTC.

This clonotype was picked up a small number of times. CDR3 bases: TGTGCCAGCACGGCCGCTAGGGAGCAGTTCTTC. This translates into CASTAAREQFF. The chain has TRBV6-2 or TRBV6-3 and TRBJ2-1; D remains ambiguous. Trimming removed 7 bases from V and 10 bases from J, with 11 bases in between. The germline CDR1 and CDR2 sequences are MNHEY and SVGEGT. The CDR3 has 11 amino acids.

This clonotype was observed at least ten times. The gene calls are TRBV6-4 and TRBJ1-1; no clear D gene. Trimming removed 4 bases at V and 4 bases at J, with 16 bases between. This CDR3 is 15 amino acids long. Germline loops: CDR1 MRHNA, CDR2 SNTAGT. CDR3 loop: CASSVTRDSSTEAFF. The CDR3 nucleotides read TGTGCCAGCAGTGTCACGCGAGATTCGTCCACTGAAGCTTTCTTT.

At least ten counts were recorded for this clonotype. The V call is TRBV12-3 or TRBV12-4, the J call TRBJ1-5; TRBD1 agrees at 7 bases. J was trimmed by 4 bases and V by 7 bases; bases with no gene match: 7. The CDR3 consists of 14 residues. The DNA of the CDR3 is TGTGCCAGCAAGGGGACAGCGAAAAATCAGCCCCAGCATTTT. Protein product: CASKGTAKNQPQHF.

This clonotype was observed many times. This rearrangement joins TRBV7-2 to TRBJ1-1, with 10 bases that match TRBD1. CDR1 and CDR2 (germline): SGHTA, FQGNSA. V gave up 5 bases and J gave up 5 bases; unmatched junction bases: 5. This CDR3 has 14 amino acids. CDR3 protein: CASSPDRGRTEAFF. The CDR3 DNA sequence: TGTGCCAGCAGCCCAGACAGGGGGCGAACTGAAGCTTTCTTT.

The chain uses TRBV20-1 and TRBJ1-1, with no clear D. This CDR3 comprises 16 residues. V was shortened by 6 bases and J by 6 bases, with 26 bases between the two germline ends. Germline values: CDR1 DFQATT, CDR2 SNEGSKA (reference sequence). The CDR3 DNA sequence: TGCAGTGCCAAGTCAGACTCCTTGGGCAGGCGCCCTGAAGCTTTCTTT. It yields the protein CSAKSDSLGRRPEAFF.